The T cell receptor (beta chain) under discussion was sequenced for a study of T cells after yellow fever vaccination. This CDR3 has 16 residues. Per germline, CDR1 SGHTA and CDR2 FQGNSA. V lost 2 bases and J lost 7; bases outside the gene matches: 6. There are many counts of this clonotype. Its antigen remains unidentified. The study, taken as a whole, reports: Clonotypes appearing in both CD4 and CD8 compartments existed, and their share was small. Subsequent to the booster, the majority of primary-vaccination clones reappeared (roughly 96% CD4, approximately 85% CD8). The secondary T-cell response peaked on day 5, not day 15, but was weaker.

TCR cDNA was made by 5'RACE template switching, adding a universal primer site and UMIs. TCRdb reprocessed the 5' RACE reads via MiXCR and lists one record per CDR3 protein. The sample contains a few hundred thousand distinct CDR3 sequences, 4.1% of which appear only once. The sequence was collected from a man in his late teens or twenties who received the YFV17D yellow fever vaccine. The sequencing used PBMCs, collected 5 days after the yellow fever booster vaccination. The V gene is TRBV7-2, the J gene TRBJ2-3; the match to TRBD2 covers 13 bases. The CDR3 spells CASSLSRTSGGYTQYF. The CDR3 DNA is TGTGCCAGCAGCTTATCCCGGACTAGCGGGGGCTATACGCAGTATTTT.